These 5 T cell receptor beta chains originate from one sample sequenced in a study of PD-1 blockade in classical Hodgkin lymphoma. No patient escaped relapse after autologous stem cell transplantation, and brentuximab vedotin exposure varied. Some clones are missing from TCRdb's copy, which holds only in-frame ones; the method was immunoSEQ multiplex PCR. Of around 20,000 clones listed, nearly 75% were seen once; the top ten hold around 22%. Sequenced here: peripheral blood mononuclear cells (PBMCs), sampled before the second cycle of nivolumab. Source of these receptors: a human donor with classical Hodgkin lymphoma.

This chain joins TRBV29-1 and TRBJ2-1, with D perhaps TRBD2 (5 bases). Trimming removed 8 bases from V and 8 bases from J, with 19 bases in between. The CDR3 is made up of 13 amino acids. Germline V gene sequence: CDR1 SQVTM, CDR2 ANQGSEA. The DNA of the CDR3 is TGCAGCTCCTCTGGGCCGGGGTTCGATGAGCAGTTCTTC. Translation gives CSSSGPGFDEQFF.

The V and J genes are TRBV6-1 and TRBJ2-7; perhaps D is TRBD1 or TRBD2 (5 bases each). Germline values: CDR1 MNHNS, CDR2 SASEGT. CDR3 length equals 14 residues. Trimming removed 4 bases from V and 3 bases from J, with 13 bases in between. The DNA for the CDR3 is TGTGCCAGCAGTGCGGGACCTCCATTCTACGAGCAGTACTTC. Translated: CASSAGPPFYEQYF.

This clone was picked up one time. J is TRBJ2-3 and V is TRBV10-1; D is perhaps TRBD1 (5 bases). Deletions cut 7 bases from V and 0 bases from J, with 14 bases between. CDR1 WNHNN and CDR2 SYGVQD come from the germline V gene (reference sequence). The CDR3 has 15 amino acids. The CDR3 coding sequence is TGCGCCAGCAATGGAGTGGACACTAGCACAGATACGCAGTATTTT. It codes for CASNGVDTSTDTQYF.

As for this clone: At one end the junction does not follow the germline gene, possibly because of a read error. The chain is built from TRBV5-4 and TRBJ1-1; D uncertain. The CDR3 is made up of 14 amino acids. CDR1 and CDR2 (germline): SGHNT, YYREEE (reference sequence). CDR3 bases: TGCGCCAGCAGCCAAGATCGGAGTAACACTGAAGCTTTCTTT. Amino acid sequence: CASSQDRSNTEAFF. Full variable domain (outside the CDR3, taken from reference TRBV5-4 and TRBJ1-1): ETGVTQSPTHLIKTRGQQVTLRCSSQSGHNTVSWYQQALGQGPQFIFQYYREEENGRGNFPPRFSGLQFPNYSSELNVNALELDDSALYLCASSQDRSNTEAFFGQGTRLTVV.

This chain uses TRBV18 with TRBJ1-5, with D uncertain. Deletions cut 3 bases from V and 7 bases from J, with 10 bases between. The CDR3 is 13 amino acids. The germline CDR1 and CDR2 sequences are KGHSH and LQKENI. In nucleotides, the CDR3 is TGTGCCAGCTCACCGGGAGTCGGGCAGCCCCAGCATTTT. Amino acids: CASSPGVGQPQHF.